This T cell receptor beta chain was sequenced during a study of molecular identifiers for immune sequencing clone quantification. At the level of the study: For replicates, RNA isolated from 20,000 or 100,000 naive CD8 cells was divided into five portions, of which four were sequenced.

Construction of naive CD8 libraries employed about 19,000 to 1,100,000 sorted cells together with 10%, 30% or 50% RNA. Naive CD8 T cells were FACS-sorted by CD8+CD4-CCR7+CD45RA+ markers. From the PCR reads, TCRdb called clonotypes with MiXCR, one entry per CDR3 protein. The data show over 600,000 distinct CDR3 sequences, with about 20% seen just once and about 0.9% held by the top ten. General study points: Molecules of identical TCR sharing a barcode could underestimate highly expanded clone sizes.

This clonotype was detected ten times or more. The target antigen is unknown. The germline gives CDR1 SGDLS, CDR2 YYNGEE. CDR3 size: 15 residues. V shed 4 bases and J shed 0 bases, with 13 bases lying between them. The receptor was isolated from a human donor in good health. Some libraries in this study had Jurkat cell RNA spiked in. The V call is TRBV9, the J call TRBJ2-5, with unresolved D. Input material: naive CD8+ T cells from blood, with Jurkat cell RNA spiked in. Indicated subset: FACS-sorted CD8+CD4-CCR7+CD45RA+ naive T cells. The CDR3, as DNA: TGTGCCAGCAGCTCAAATGCCAGAAACCAAGAGACCCAGTACTTC. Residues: CASSSNARNQETQYF.